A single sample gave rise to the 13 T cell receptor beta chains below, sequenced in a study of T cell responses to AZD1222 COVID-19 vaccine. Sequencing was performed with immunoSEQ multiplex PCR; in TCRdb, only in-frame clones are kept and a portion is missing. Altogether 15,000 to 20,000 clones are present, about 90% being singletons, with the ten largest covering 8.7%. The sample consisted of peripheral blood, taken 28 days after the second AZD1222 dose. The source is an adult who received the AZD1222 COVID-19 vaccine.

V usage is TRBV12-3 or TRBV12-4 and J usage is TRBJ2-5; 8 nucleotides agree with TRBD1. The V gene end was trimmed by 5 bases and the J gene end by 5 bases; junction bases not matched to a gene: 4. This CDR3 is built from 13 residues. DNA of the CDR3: TGTGCCAGCAGTACAGGGGGTATTGAGACCCAGTACTTC. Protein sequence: CASSTGGIETQYF.

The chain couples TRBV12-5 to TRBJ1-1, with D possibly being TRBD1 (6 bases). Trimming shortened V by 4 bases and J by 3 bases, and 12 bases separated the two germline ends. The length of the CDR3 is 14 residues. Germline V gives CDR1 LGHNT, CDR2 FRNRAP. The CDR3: CASGSTGRYTEAFF. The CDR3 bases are TGTGCTAGTGGTTCAACAGGGCGGTACACTGAAGCTTTCTTT.

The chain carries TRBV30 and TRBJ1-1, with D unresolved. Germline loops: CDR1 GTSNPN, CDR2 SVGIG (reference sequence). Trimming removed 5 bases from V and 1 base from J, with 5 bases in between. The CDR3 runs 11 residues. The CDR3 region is CAWGRNTEAFF. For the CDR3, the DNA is TGTGCCTGGGGAAGGAACACTGAAGCTTTCTTT.

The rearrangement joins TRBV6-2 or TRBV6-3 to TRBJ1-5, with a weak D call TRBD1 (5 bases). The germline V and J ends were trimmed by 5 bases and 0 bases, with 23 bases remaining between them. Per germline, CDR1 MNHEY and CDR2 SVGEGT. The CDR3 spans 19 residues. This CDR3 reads CASSHRTQNRPFSNQPQHF. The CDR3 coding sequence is TGTGCCAGCAGTCATCGGACACAAAATCGCCCTTTTAGCAATCAGCCCCAGCATTTT.

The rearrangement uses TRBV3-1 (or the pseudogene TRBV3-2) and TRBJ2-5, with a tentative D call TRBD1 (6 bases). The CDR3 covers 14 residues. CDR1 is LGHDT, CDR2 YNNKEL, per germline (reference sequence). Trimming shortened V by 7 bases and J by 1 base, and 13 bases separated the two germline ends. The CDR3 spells CASTKPGVQETQYF. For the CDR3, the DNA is TGTGCCAGCACAAAACCAGGGGTCCAAGAGACCCAGTACTTC.

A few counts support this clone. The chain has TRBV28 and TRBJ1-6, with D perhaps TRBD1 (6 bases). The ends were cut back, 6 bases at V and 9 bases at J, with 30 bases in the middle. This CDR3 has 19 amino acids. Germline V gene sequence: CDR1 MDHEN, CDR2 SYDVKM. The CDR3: CASREIRTVRLYRRSPLHF. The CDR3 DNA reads TGTGCCAGCAGAGAAATTAGGACAGTCAGACTTTACCGTCGTTCACCCCTCCACTTT.

The CDR3 coding sequence is TGTGCCAGCAGTGACCGATGGGACACATACAATGAGCAGTTCTTC. As protein: CASSDRWDTYNEQFF. The rearrangement joins TRBV6-4 to TRBJ2-1; weak D call: TRBD1 (6 bases). Germline CDR1 MRHNA, CDR2 SNTAGT. The CDR3 runs 15 residues. V was clipped by 2 bases and J by 4 bases, with 12 bases between them.

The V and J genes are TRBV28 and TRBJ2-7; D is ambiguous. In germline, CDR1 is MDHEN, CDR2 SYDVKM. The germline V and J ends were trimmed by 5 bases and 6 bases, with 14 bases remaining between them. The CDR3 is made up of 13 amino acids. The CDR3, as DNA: TGTGCCAGCAGTAGGTTCACCGAGCCCGAGCAGTACTTC. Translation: CASSRFTEPEQYF.

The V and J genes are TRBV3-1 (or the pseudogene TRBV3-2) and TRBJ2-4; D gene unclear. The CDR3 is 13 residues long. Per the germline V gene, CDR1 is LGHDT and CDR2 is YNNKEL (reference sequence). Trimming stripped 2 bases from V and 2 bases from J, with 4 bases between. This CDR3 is CASSQMTKNIQYF. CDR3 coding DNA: TGTGCCAGCAGCCAAATGACCAAAAACATTCAGTACTTC.

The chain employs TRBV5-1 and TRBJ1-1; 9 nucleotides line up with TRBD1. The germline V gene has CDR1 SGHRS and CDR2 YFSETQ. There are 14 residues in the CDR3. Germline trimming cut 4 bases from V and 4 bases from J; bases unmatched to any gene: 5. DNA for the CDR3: TGCGCCAGCAGCGGTCCGGGACAGGGCACTGAAGCTTTCTTT. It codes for CASSGPGQGTEAFF.

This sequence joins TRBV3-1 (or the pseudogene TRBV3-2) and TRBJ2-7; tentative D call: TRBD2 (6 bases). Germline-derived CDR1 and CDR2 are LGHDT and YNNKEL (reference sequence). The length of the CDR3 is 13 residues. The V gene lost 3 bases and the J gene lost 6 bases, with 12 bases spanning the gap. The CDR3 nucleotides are TGTGCCAGCAGCCAGGAGGGGACGAGCGAGCAGTACGTC. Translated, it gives CASSQEGTSEQYV.

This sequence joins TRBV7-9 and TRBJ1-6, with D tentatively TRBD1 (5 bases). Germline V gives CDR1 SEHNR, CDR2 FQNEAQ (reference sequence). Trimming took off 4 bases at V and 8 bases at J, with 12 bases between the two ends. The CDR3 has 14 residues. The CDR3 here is CASSSTGTYSPLHF. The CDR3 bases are TGTGCCAGCAGCTCCACCGGGACCTATTCACCCCTCCACTTT. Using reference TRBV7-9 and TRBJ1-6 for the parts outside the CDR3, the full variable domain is DTGVSQNPRHKITKRGQNVTFRCDPISEHNRLYWYRQTLGQGPEFLTYFQNEAQLEKSRLLSDRFSAERPKGSFSTLEIQRTEQGDSAMYLCASSSTGTYSPLHFGNGTRLTVT.

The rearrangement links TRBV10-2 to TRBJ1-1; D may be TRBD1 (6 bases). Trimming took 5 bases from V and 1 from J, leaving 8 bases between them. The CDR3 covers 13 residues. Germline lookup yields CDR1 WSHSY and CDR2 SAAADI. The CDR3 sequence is CASSPTGNTEAFF. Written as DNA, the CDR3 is TGCGCCAGCAGTCCGACAGGGAACACTGAAGCTTTCTTT.